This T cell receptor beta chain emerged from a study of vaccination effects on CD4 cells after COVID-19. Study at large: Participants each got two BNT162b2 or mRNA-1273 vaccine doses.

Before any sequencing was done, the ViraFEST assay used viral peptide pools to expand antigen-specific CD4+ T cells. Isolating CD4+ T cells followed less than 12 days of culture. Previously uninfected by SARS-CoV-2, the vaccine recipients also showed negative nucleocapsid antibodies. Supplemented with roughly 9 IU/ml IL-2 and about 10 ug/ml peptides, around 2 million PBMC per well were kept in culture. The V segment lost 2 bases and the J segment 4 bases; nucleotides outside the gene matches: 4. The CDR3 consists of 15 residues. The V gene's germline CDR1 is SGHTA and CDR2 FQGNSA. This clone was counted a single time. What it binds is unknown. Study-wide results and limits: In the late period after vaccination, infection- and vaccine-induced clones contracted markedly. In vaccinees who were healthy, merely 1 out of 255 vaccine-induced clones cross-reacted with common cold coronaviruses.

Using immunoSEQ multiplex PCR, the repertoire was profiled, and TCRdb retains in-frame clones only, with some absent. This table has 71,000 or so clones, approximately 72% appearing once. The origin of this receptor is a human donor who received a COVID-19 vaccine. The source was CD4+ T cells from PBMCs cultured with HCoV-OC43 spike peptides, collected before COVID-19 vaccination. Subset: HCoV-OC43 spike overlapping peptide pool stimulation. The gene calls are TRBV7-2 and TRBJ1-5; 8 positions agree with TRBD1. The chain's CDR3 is CASSLSTGGNQPQHF. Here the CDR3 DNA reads TGTGCCAGCAGCTTATCCACAGGGGGAAATCAGCCCCAGCATTTT.